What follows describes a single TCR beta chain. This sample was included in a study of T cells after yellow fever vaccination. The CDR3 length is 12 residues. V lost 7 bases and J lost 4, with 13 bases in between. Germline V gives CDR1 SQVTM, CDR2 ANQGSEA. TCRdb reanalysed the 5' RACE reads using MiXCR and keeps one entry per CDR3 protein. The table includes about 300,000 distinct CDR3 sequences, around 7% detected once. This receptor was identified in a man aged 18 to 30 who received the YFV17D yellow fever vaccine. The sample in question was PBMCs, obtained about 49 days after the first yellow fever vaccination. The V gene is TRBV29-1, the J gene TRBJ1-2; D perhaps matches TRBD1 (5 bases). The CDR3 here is CSAPLGVYGYTF. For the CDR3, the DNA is TGCAGCGCCCCCCTGGGGGTCTATGGCTACACCTTC.